These 30 T cell receptor beta chains came from one sample sequenced in a study of neoadjuvant anti-PD-1 for oral cavity cancer. Measured with immunoSEQ multiplex PCR; TCRdb has only the in-frame clones, and not every one. This sample carries approximately 20,000 clones, approximately 72% of them seen once, and the ten largest clones take roughly 2.8%. The source was PBMCs, collected before nivolumab (anti-PD-1) treatment. The receptors here all came from a person between 40 and 85 years old with oral cavity squamous cell carcinoma.

In its sample, this clone was seen a few times. The CDR3 sequence is CASSIALAARNEQFF. The CDR3, as DNA: TGTGCCAGTAGTATCGCTCTAGCGGCCAGAAATGAGCAGTTCTTC. The V gene is TRBV19, the J gene TRBJ2-1; 7 bases are shared with TRBD2. The V gene's germline CDR1 is LNHDA and CDR2 SQIVND (reference sequence). This CDR3 is 15 amino acids long. Trimming cost V 3 bases and J 7 bases; bases outside gene matches: 9. Full variable domain (missing parts from reference TRBV19 and TRBJ2-1): DGGITQSPKYLFRKEGQNVTLSCEQNLNHDAMYWYRQDPGQGLRLIYYSQIVNDFQKGDIAEGYSVSREKKESFPLTVTSAQKNPTAFYLCASSIALAARNEQFFGPGTRLTVL.

This clone appeared a few times. The rearrangement joins TRBV28 to TRBJ2-7; 8 bases are shared with TRBD1. V trimming: 2 bases; J trimming: 3 bases; junction bases outside the gene matches: 3. The germline V gene has CDR1 MDHEN and CDR2 SYDVKM. This CDR3 comprises 14 residues. Here the CDR3 DNA reads TGTGCCAGCAGTTTACACAGGGGGATCTACGAGCAGTACTTC. As protein: CASSLHRGIYEQYF.

V and J are TRBV7-2 and TRBJ1-1; possibly TRBD1 for D (6 bases). CDR3 length equals 12 residues. V lost 9 bases, J lost 8 bases, and 16 bases lay in between. The germline V gene has CDR1 SGHTA and CDR2 FQGNSA. This CDR3 reads CASLEGVDEAFF. The CDR3 coding sequence is TGTGCCAGTCTCGAGGGGGTCGACGAAGCTTTCTTT.

In its sample, this clone was seen once. The chain joins TRBV27 to TRBJ1-4, with D hard to call. CDR3 size: 15 residues. The V end was cut by 2 bases, the J end by 5 bases, with 12 bases between. CDR1 is MNHEY and CDR2 is SMNVEV in the germline V gene (reference sequence). As DNA, the CDR3 is TGTGCCAGCAGTTTAGGCCTGGGCCCGAATGAAAAACTGTTTTTT. Translation: CASSLGLGPNEKLFF.

The rearrangement links TRBV11-3 to TRBJ2-3; 9 bases agree with TRBD1. V was pared by 4 bases and J by 2 bases, with 7 bases of the junction left unmatched. The germline CDR1 and CDR2 sequences are SGHNT and YENEEA. This CDR3 region has 16 residues. CDR3 region: CASSSGTGLFTDTQYF. The CDR3 DNA sequence: TGTGCCAGCAGCTCCGGGACAGGGTTATTCACAGATACGCAGTATTTT.

For the CDR3, the DNA is TGTGCCAGCAGTCGCACCAATGGGGCGGGGACTGAAGCTTTCTTT. Translation: CASSRTNGAGTEAFF. The chain is built from TRBV6-5 and TRBJ1-1, with D maybe TRBD1 (5 bases). CDR1 is MNHEY, CDR2 SVGAGI, per germline. V lost 5 bases, J lost 5 bases, and 18 bases lay in between. CDR3 length: 15 residues.

This clone was detected once. The chain is built from TRBV6-1 and TRBJ2-2; 12 positions agree with TRBD2. Trimming at V came to 3 bases and at J to 6 bases, leaving 17 bases not matched to a gene. The CDR3 consists of 20 residues. The germline V gene encodes CDR1 MNHNS and CDR2 SASEGT. As DNA, the CDR3 is TGTGCCAGCAGTGATGGAACTAGCGGGAGGATTCAGCATGGGTCCGGGGAGCTGTTTTTT. Translating it yields CASSDGTSGRIQHGSGELFF.

This CDR3 reads CASSTAGDTQYF. In nucleotides, the CDR3 is TGTGCCAGCAGTACTGCGGGGGATACGCAGTATTTT. The J gene is TRBJ2-3, the V gene TRBV2; tentatively, D is TRBD2 (6 bases). V was trimmed by 5 bases and J by 6 bases, leaving 9 bases between them. This CDR3 is built from 12 residues. From germline, CDR1 is SNHLY and CDR2 FYNNEI.

The chain uses TRBV15 and TRBJ2-3; D not certain. CDR1 and CDR2 (germline): LNHNV, YYDKDF (reference sequence). The V gene lost 0 bases and the J gene lost 2 bases, with 18 bases spanning the gap. This CDR3 is built from 18 residues. CDR3 loop: CATSRDRAVEFYTDTQYF. The CDR3 nucleotides read TGTGCCACCAGCAGAGATCGGGCAGTCGAGTTTTACACAGATACGCAGTATTTT.

The chain uses TRBV7-2 and TRBJ2-4, with D possibly TRBD2 on 5 matching bases. V lost 4 bases and J 8 bases, leaving 21 bases between the germline ends. This CDR3 has 16 amino acids. The germline V gene has CDR1 SGHTA and CDR2 FQGNSA. The CDR3 spells CASSSRAEGGRDIQYF. The CDR3 region has the DNA TGTGCCAGCAGCTCTCGAGCGGAAGGCGGTAGAGACATTCAGTACTTC.

The rearrangement links TRBV27 to TRBJ2-7; 8 nucleotides align to TRBD1. CDR1 and CDR2 from the germline V gene are MNHEY and SMNVEV (reference sequence). The CDR3 sequence is 14 residues long. The J segment lost 9 bases and the V segment lost 5 bases, leaving 12 bases of the junction unmatched. The CDR3, as DNA: TGTGCCAGCAGTCTGGCACTTGGTGGACAGGGGCAGTACTTC. Its translation: CASSLALGGQGQYF.

In DNA form, the CDR3 reads TGTGCCAGCAACCGGGACAGGGAGTCCCAGCATTTT. It yields the protein CASNRDRESQHF. This rearrangement joins TRBV6-1 to TRBJ1-5, with 9 positions matching TRBD1. V lost 7 bases, J lost 11 bases, and 6 bases stayed unmatched. The CDR3 loop spans 12 amino acids. Germline V gene data show CDR1 as MNHNS and CDR2 as SASEGT.

This chain joins TRBV5-1 and TRBJ1-1; no firm D call. The CDR3 loop spans 13 amino acids. Trimming left V 1 base short and J 1 base short, with 5 bases between. CDR1 is SGHRS and CDR2 is YFSETQ in the germline V gene. The CDR3 DNA follows: TGCGCCAGCAGCTTGAGATCGAACACTGAAGCTTTCTTT. Translated: CASSLRSNTEAFF.

The chain uses TRBV7-2 and TRBJ1-2; D is possibly TRBD1 (5 bases). CDR1 SGHTA and CDR2 FQGNSA come from the germline V gene. This CDR3 has 15 amino acids. V lost 1 base to trimming and J lost 8 bases, with 17 bases between them. This CDR3 reads CASSLDNRSTGGYTF. CDR3 DNA sequence: TGTGCCAGCAGCTTAGATAACAGGTCTACGGGCGGCTACACCTTC.

The chain recombines TRBV6-5 with TRBJ2-7; 8 bases are a match to TRBD2. Per germline, CDR1 MNHEY and CDR2 SVGAGI. CDR3 length equals 14 residues. With V trimmed by 6 bases and J by 2 bases, 6 bases remained unmatched. CDR3 sequence (DNA): TGTGCCAGCAGGTCAGCGGGAGTTCCCTACGAGCAGTACTTC. Residues: CASRSAGVPYEQYF.

The chain recombines TRBV6-5 with TRBJ2-1, with 7 bases aligning to TRBD2. Unmatched junction bases numbered 9, after V lost 6 bases and J lost 7 bases. The CDR3 totals 14 residues. Germline V gene data show CDR1 as MNHEY and CDR2 as SVGAGI. The CDR3 nucleotides read TGTGCCAGCAGCCTCGGCGGGAGATTTAATGAGCAGTTCTTC. It translates to CASSLGGRFNEQFF.

In its sample, this clone was seen once. The chain recombines TRBV5-1 with TRBJ1-1, with no clear D. Looked up from germline, CDR1 is SGHRS and CDR2 is YFSETQ. Trimming removed 2 bases at V and 2 bases at J, with 10 bases between. The CDR3 totals 14 residues. The CDR3, as DNA: TGCGCCAGCAGCTTTTCCGGGGTTAACACTGAAGCTTTCTTT. This encodes CASSFSGVNTEAFF.

This chain links TRBV5-5 with TRBJ1-2, with D hard to call. The CDR3 is made up of 15 amino acids. V was trimmed by 0 bases and J by 0 bases, leaving 9 bases between them. Germline values: CDR1 SGHKS, CDR2 YYEKEE (reference sequence). The CDR3, as DNA: TGTGCCAGCAGCTTGGGGGGTTCCTCTAACTATGGCTACACCTTC. Its protein product is CASSLGGSSNYGYTF. The full variable domain, in which reference TRBV5-5 and TRBJ1-2 provide the parts outside the CDR3, is DAGVTQSPTHLIKTRGQQVTLRCSPISGHKSVSWYQQVLGQGPQFIFQYYEKEERGRGNFPDRFSARQFPNYSSELNVNALLLGDSALYLCASSLGGSSNYGYTFGSGTRLTVV.

J is TRBJ2-5 and V is TRBV5-6, with 8 bases identical to TRBD2. V was clipped by 1 base and J by 5 bases; unmatched bases: 1. The CDR3 consists of 13 residues. Per germline, CDR1 SGHDT and CDR2 YYEEEE. CDR3 residues: CASSLRGGETQYF. The CDR3 DNA follows: TGTGCCAGCAGCTTGCGGGGGGGGGAGACCCAGTACTTC.

This chain uses TRBV2 with TRBJ1-1, with D tentatively TRBD1 (5 bases). The V end lost 7 bases, the J end lost 3 bases, and 9 bases lay between the germline ends. CDR1 SNHLY and CDR2 FYNNEI come from the germline V gene. The CDR3 runs to 12 residues. The CDR3 bases are TGTGCCAGCATGGGGGATGACACTGAAGCTTTCTTT. Translating gives CASMGDDTEAFF.

This clone was picked up one time. The gene calls are TRBV9 and TRBJ1-1; the D gene is possibly TRBD1 (5 bases). The germline gives CDR1 SGDLS, CDR2 YYNGEE. Trimming cost V 7 bases and J 0 bases, with 10 bases left between them. The CDR3 sequence is 13 residues long. The CDR3 nucleotides are TGTGCCAGCCGACGGGGCATGAACACTGAAGCTTTCTTT. Translation gives CASRRGMNTEAFF.

This rearrangement joins TRBV6-5 to TRBJ2-3; 8 bases map to TRBD1. CDR1 MNHEY and CDR2 SVGAGI come from the germline V gene. The trim removed 6 bases at V and 5 bases at J, leaving 7 bases unmatched. The CDR3 is 14 amino acids. The CDR3 region has the DNA TGTGCCAGCAGAGCTGGACAGGGTGGAGATACGCAGTATTTT. Protein product: CASRAGQGGDTQYF.

This clone was found once. This chain links TRBV11-2 with TRBJ2-3; either TRBD1 or TRBD2 may fit D (5 bases each). This CDR3 contains 12 residues. Germline loops: CDR1 SGHAT, CDR2 FQNNGV. Trimming pared 5 bases from V and 6 bases from J, leaving 9 bases between. The DNA for the CDR3 is TGTGCCAGCAGCAGGGACCGCGATACGCAGTATTTT. Protein sequence: CASSRDRDTQYF.

This chain uses TRBV6-1 with TRBJ2-7; no clear D. V was trimmed by 7 bases and J by 1 base, leaving 11 bases between them. Germline V gene sequence: CDR1 MNHNS, CDR2 SASEGT. The CDR3 covers 13 residues. CDR3 protein: CASTFYGSYEQYF. The CDR3 region has the DNA TGTGCCAGCACTTTCTACGGATCCTACGAGCAGTACTTC.

This rearrangement joins TRBV30 to TRBJ2-3; no clear D gene. The V gene lost 1 base and the J gene lost 1 base, with 6 bases spanning the gap. From germline, CDR1 is GTSNPN and CDR2 SVGIG (reference sequence). The CDR3 runs 13 residues. The CDR3 DNA is TGTGCCTGGAGTGGGTTGGGCACAGATACGCAGTATTTT. This codes for CAWSGLGTDTQYF.

The chain uses TRBV10-3 and TRBJ2-5; TRBD1 agrees at 7 bases. CDR1 and CDR2 from the germline V gene are ENHRY and SYGVKD. This CDR3 has 14 residues. J lost 2 bases, V lost 6 bases, and 6 bases had no gene match. The CDR3 loop is CAISLRQGQETQYF. As DNA, the CDR3 is TGTGCCATCAGCCTTCGACAGGGACAAGAGACCCAGTACTTC.

This clone has just one count. The sample carries other DNA sequences with the same CDR3. J is TRBJ2-3 and V is TRBV6-5; D is ambiguous. This CDR3 has 11 residues. The V end was cut by 8 bases, the J end by 5 bases, with 8 bases between. In germline, CDR1 is MNHEY, CDR2 SVGAGI. The CDR3 DNA reads as TGTGCCAGCTCCCTTGGAGATACGCAGTATTTT. Protein: CASSLGDTQYF.

The V and J genes are TRBV6-5 and TRBJ2-1, with a tentative D call TRBD2 (5 bases). The CDR3 consists of 15 residues. V gave up 7 bases and J gave up 4 bases, with 17 bases separating them. CDR1 is MNHEY, CDR2 SVGAGI, per germline. This CDR3 reads CASTVDSLGYNEQFF. CDR3 DNA sequence: TGTGCCAGCACCGTGGACTCTTTGGGGTACAATGAGCAGTTCTTC.

This clone was recorded once. The rearrangement uses TRBV7-9 and TRBJ2-5, with 10 positions matching TRBD2. The V gene's germline CDR1 is SEHNR and CDR2 FQNEAQ (reference sequence). The CDR3 is 17 residues long. V lost 5 bases and J lost 5; bases outside the gene matches: 14. The CDR3 reads CASSPPGLALFQETQYF. CDR3 sequence (DNA): TGTGCCAGCAGCCCTCCGGGACTAGCGCTCTTTCAGGAGACCCAGTACTTC.

In DNA form, the CDR3 reads TGTGCCAGCAGCTTAGACCCCGCGGGGACTTACGAGCAGTACTTC. Amino acids: CASSLDPAGTYEQYF. This chain joins TRBV7-2 and TRBJ2-7, with D tentatively TRBD2 (6 bases). This CDR3 has 15 amino acids. V lost 1 base, J lost 4 bases, and 14 bases lay in between. Germline lookup yields CDR1 SGHTA and CDR2 FQGNSA.